This record covers a single T cell receptor beta chain. No antigen is known for it. It has no much larger one-base neighbor in the sample; base qualities were not kept. The roughly 39 donors, aged roughly 6 to 90 years, were systemically healthy Caucasian individuals from Russia. Roughly 10 milliliters of peripheral blood were drawn from each donor into EDTA-treated Vacutainer tubes. Ficoll-Paque density-gradient centrifugation was used to isolate PBMCs, with at least 6 million obtained per sample. Trizol reagent was used to extract total RNA from PBMCs, with at least 6 micrograms per sample. For every donor, flow cytometry on a PBMC aliquot measured the percentage of naive CD45RAhigh/CD27high T cells. The data were obtained in a study of blood T cells in healthy people across ages (dated by TCRdb to the mid-2010s). With respect to the entire study: Template switching captured roughly one uniquely barcoded TCR beta cDNA molecule per two T cells in model experiments. Using deep sequencing normalized with unique cDNA molecular identifiers, the study measured how TCR beta repertoire diversity changes with age. Four age groups were formed from the donors: young (average approximately 15 years), middle-aged (approximately 41), aged (62) and long-lived (approximately 78). Donors of different ages were randomly distributed across sequencing lanes to avoid experimental bias. Two additional independent replicas of 1 million unique cDNA reads from the same blood draw were analyzed for two donors (one aged 18 to 30 and one aged 80 or older).

Receptor libraries were prepared by 5' RACE. TCRdb lists the instrument as Illumina HiSeq 2500. A second PCR of roughly 7 to 11 cycles was run with a J-beta primer mix and a sample-barcoded 5' primer. A unique molecular identifier was introduced onto each TCR beta cDNA molecule by a template-switch 5' adaptor carrying 12 random nucleotides. Each sample yielded at least 2.5 million CDR3-containing paired-end reads. The Mint cDNA synthesis kit, primed by a TRBC-specific oligonucleotide, was used to synthesize first-strand cDNA from all RNA. All cDNA was treated with uracil-DNA glycosylase and then went through a first 18-cycle PCR with the universal primers M1SS and BC2_uni_R. Concerning the study's data processing: Each sample was normalized by randomly selecting 1 million high-quality reads, each carrying a distinct molecular identifier. Instead of being binned into consensus sequences, reads with shared molecular identifiers were discarded. CDR3 identification, clonotype clustering and error correction used MiTCR with a Q25 quality threshold and the strictest error-elimination algorithm. A nonparametric unseen species model with Euler transformation was used to estimate lower-bound total TCR beta diversity. Starting from the raw public reads, TCRdb applied fastp trimming at Q25, assembled clones with MiXCR and retained in-frame beta chains. Merged by CDR3 protein, the rows form single entries marked with the most common genes and DNA. In this record, the V and J calls reflect TCRdb's handling and not the investigators' own analysis. Within this sample are approximately 1.5 million distinct CDR3 sequences, with 30% to 35% of them counted one time only. Clones ranked in the top ten supply around 11% of the sample.

General findings and caveats noted by the study authors: Estimates of total diversity from one million sequenced T cells were regarded as lower bounds and underestimates. As age increased, observed TCR beta diversity per million T cells dropped in a roughly linear way, and a significant reduction was already evident by age about 40. A strong correlation was found between observed TCR beta diversity and the percentage of naive T cells measured by flow cytometry. Donor CMV infection status was unknown, potentially confounding age-related changes in expanded clonotypes. Conclusive comparison of naive and antigen-experienced compartments was prevented by the profiling of bulk unsorted PBMCs. The long-lived group showed more naive CD4+ T cells, fewer expanded clones and increased TCR diversity than the aged group, suggesting age selection.

The CDR3 starts with the cysteine, ends with the phenylalanine, and has 16 residues. CDR3 DNA only is kept here, 48 bases in frame from base 1. CDR1 DFQATT and CDR2 SNEGSKA were looked up in the germline V gene (reference sequence). Trimming takes 3 bases off V and 6 bases off J; junction bases not matched to a gene: 13. The rearrangement combines TRBV20-1 with TRBJ2-3; TRBD2 fits 9 bases in the junction. This clonotype originated in a woman aged 25-40 years in good health. The specimen was blood. The CDR3 region has the sequence CSASSSGTSFYDTQYF. The DNA reads TGCAGTGCTAGCAGTTCCGGGACTAGCTTTTACGATACGCAGTATTTT.